The clone carrying this TCR beta chain appeared once. Antigen unknown. TCRdb's copy holds only in-frame clones and misses some; the assay was immunoSEQ multiplex PCR. The sample lists 150,000 to 200,000 clones, over 75% occurring once. This record belongs to a study of T cell responses to AZD1222 COVID-19 vaccine. Study conclusions and caveats: Only a handful of AZD1222 recipients, roughly six in all, had baseline seropositivity. Spike-wide coverage was observed for vaccine-associated CD4 TCRs, with dominant responses at 160-218 and 743-854.

The germline V and J ends were trimmed by 3 bases and 7 bases, with 18 bases remaining between them. The germline gives CDR1 MNHEY, CDR2 SMNVEV (reference sequence). The CDR3 runs 16 residues. The V gene is TRBV27, the J gene TRBJ1-4; D may be TRBD1 (6 bases). The receptor comes from an adult in good health. Sequencing used peripheral blood, obtained on day 0 of AZD1222 vaccination. CDR3 sequence reads: CASSLSRWQGFEKLFF. CDR3 nucleotide sequence: TGTGCCAGCAGTTTGTCTCGGTGGCAGGGGTTTGAAAAACTGTTTTTT.